Following are 14 T cell receptor beta chains from one sample sequenced in a study of beta chain features in type 1 diabetes. General observations from the study: Among patients with Type 1 diabetes, TCRB CDR3s were moderately but significantly shorter in every one of the four CD4+ subsets.

Antigen specificity for these receptors is unknown. The whole isolated RNA underwent reverse transcription, so sequencing captured expressed TCRB transcripts. This table comes from immunoSEQ multiplex PCR, and its TCRdb copy is limited to in-frame clones, with some not included. The sample has some 270,000 clones, under 13% seen once. Sequenced input: naive CD4+ T cells from blood. The receptor source for this set is a man aged 25 to 40 with type 1 diabetes.

The V call is TRBV19, the J call TRBJ2-1, with TRBD1 as a possible D gene (6 bases). Germline CDR1 is LNHDA and CDR2 is SQIVND (reference sequence). V lost 5 bases, J lost 5 bases, and 16 bases lay in between. The length of the CDR3 is 15 residues. The CDR3 protein is CASSLDRDTHNEQFF. CDR3 in DNA: TGTGCCAGTAGTCTTGACCGGGACACCCACAATGAGCAGTTCTTC.

This chain uses TRBV29-1 with TRBJ1-2; D not certain. Germline CDR1 is SQVTM and CDR2 is ANQGSEA. The CDR3 consists of 10 residues. Trimming shortened V by 0 bases and J by 6 bases, and 2 bases separated the two germline ends. This CDR3 reads CSVEDNGYTF. The CDR3 region has the DNA TGCAGCGTTGAAGACAATGGCTACACCTTC.

This clone was found a few times. The V and J genes are TRBV19 and TRBJ1-2, with 10 bases aligning to TRBD1. V shed 6 bases, J shed 5 bases, and the junction held 3 bases outside the gene matches. The CDR3 sequence is 13 residues long. Germline CDR1 and CDR2: LNHDA and SQIVND (reference sequence). This chain's CDR3 is CASRPGQGYGYTF. In nucleotides, the CDR3 is TGTGCCAGTAGACCGGGACAGGGGTATGGCTACACCTTC.

Regarding this clone: Other DNA sequences in this sample translate to the same CDR3. The rearrangement links TRBV5-1 to TRBJ2-7; 11 positions match TRBD1. V lost 3 bases and J lost 4; bases outside the gene matches: 3. This CDR3 comprises 14 residues. Germline V gene lookup returns CDR1 SGHRS and CDR2 YFSETQ. The CDR3 loop is CASSSGQGAYEQYF. The CDR3 nucleotides are TGCGCCAGCAGCTCAGGACAGGGGGCTTACGAGCAGTACTTC. Drawing the rest from reference TRBV5-1 and TRBJ2-7, the complete variable domain is KAGVTQTPRYLIKTRGQQVTLSCSPISGHRSVSWYQQTPGQGLQFLFEYFSETQRNKGNFPGRFSGRQFSNSRSEMNVSTLELGDSALYLCASSSGQGAYEQYFGPGTRLTVT.

This clone has more than one count but fewer than ten. The V gene is TRBV5-1, the J gene TRBJ2-2, with 7 bases that match TRBD1. The germline CDR1 and CDR2 sequences are SGHRS and YFSETQ. This CDR3 region has 16 residues. J gave up 2 bases and V 4 bases, and 8 bases lay outside the gene matches. The CDR3 loop reads CASSGRGGLNTGELFF. The CDR3 DNA reads TGCGCCAGCAGCGGGCGAGGGGGCCTCAACACCGGGGAGCTGTTTTTT. Supplemented by reference TRBV5-1 and TRBJ2-2, the full variable domain reads KAGVTQTPRYLIKTRGQQVTLSCSPISGHRSVSWYQQTPGQGLQFLFEYFSETQRNKGNFPGRFSGRQFSNSRSEMNVSTLELGDSALYLCASSGRGGLNTGELFFGEGSRLTVL.

This clone turned up a few times. The J gene is TRBJ2-1, the V gene TRBV29-1; D unresolved. CDR3 size: 13 residues. The ends were cut back, 6 bases at V and 1 base at J, with 10 bases in the middle. CDR1 SQVTM and CDR2 ANQGSEA come from the germline V gene. CDR3 residues: CSVYWWSYNEQFF. Written as DNA, the CDR3 is TGCAGCGTCTACTGGTGGTCCTACAATGAGCAGTTCTTC.

This clone occurred a few times. This chain uses TRBV6-5 with TRBJ1-2; TRBD1 might be the D (6 bases). Germline CDR1 reads MNHEY; CDR2 reads SVGAGI. V shed 5 bases and J shed 0 bases, with 10 bases lying between them. The CDR3 runs 14 residues. The CDR3: CASSPWDTNYGYTF. CDR3 sequence (DNA): TGTGCCAGCAGTCCGTGGGACACTAACTATGGCTACACCTTC.

This clone was seen a few times. The chain recombines TRBV7-9 with TRBJ2-2, with D tentatively TRBD1 (6 bases). Trimming removed 8 bases from V and 2 bases from J, with 21 bases in between. Germline lookup yields CDR1 SEHNR and CDR2 FQNEAQ (reference sequence). The CDR3 contains 17 residues. The CDR3 region has the DNA TGTGCCAGCCGACCCAGGCTCGGACAGACAAACACCGGGGAGCTGTTTTTT. This codes for CASRPRLGQTNTGELFF.

There are a few counts of this clone. The chain couples TRBV7-2 to TRBJ2-1, with 7 nucleotides matching TRBD2. With V trimmed by 5 bases and J by 8 bases, 15 bases remained unmatched. Germline CDR1 and CDR2: SGHTA and FQGNSA. CDR3 length: 16 residues. Written as DNA, the CDR3 is TGTGCCAGCAGCCGAACCCTTGGACTAGTAATTCATGAGCAGTTCTTC. The encoded protein is CASSRTLGLVIHEQFF.

CDR3 loop: CASGGALLTDTQYF. The DNA for the CDR3 is TGCGCATCTGGGGGGGCCCTGCTCACAGATACGCAGTATTTT. The chain has TRBV4-1 and TRBJ2-3, with D perhaps TRBD2 (7 bases). Germline V lookup: CDR1 MGHRA, CDR2 YSYEKL. The CDR3 is 14 amino acids.

This clone was picked up a small number of times. The chain has TRBV10-3 and TRBJ2-3, with D maybe TRBD1 (6 bases). The CDR3 consists of 16 residues. From germline, CDR1 is ENHRY and CDR2 SYGVKD. V gave up 8 bases and J gave up 9 bases, with 27 bases separating them. CDR3 loop: CAIQFDPGHARYTQYF. The CDR3 region has the DNA TGTGCCATCCAATTTGATCCGGGACACGCAAGGTACACGCAGTATTTT.

The table lists this clone with a few counts. The CDR3 DNA sequence: TGTGCCAGCAGTATGATTCATGGGTACCCAGCGGAGGGCTACACCTTC. Its translation is CASSMIHGYPAEGYTF. The chain joins TRBV6-4 to TRBJ1-2; D is unclear. V was shortened by 5 bases and J by 8 bases, with 24 bases between the two germline ends. The length of the CDR3 is 16 residues. Per the germline V gene, CDR1 is MRHNA and CDR2 is SNTAGT.

The chain combines TRBV9 with TRBJ2-3, with 7 bases lining up with TRBD2. The CDR3 is 15 residues long. Germline V gene lookup returns CDR1 SGDLS and CDR2 YYNGEE. With 2 bases clipped from V and 2 bases from J, the junction kept 5 bases outside the gene matches. CDR3 sequence (DNA): TGTGCCAGCAGCGTTCGGGGGGACTTCACAGATACGCAGTATTTT. Protein: CASSVRGDFTDTQYF. The complete variable domain, with remaining parts taken from reference TRBV9 and TRBJ2-3, reads DSGVTQTPKHLITATGQRVTLRCSPRSGDLSVYWYQQSLDQGLQFLIQYYNGEERAKGNILERFSAQQFPDLHSELNLSSLELGDSALYFCASSVRGDFTDTQYFGPGTRLTVL.

This clone was detected a few times. This chain links TRBV4-2 with TRBJ1-6; 7 bases agree with TRBD1. The CDR3 is 14 amino acids. V was clipped by 5 bases and J by 7 bases; unmatched bases: 5. Germline assignment: CDR1 LGHNA and CDR2 YNFKEQ. The CDR3 reads CASSRGQRNSPLHF. CDR3 coding DNA: TGTGCCAGCAGCAGGGGACAGAGGAATTCACCCCTCCACTTT.